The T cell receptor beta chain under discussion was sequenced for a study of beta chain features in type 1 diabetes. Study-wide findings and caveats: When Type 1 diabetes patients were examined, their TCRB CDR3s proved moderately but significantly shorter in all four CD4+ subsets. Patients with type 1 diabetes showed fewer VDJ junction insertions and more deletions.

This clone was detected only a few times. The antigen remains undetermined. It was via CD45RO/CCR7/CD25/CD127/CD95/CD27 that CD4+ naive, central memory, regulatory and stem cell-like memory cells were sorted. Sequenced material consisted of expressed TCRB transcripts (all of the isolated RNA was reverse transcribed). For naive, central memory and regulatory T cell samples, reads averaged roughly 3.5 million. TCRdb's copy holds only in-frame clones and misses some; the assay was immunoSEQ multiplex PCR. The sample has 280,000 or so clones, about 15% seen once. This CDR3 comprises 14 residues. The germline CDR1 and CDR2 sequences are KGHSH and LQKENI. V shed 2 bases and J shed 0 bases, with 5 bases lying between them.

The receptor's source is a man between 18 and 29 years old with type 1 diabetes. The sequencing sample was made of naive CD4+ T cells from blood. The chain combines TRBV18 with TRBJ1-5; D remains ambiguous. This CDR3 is CASSPTDSNQPQHF. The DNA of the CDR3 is TGTGCCAGCTCACCAACAGATAGCAATCAGCCCCAGCATTTT.